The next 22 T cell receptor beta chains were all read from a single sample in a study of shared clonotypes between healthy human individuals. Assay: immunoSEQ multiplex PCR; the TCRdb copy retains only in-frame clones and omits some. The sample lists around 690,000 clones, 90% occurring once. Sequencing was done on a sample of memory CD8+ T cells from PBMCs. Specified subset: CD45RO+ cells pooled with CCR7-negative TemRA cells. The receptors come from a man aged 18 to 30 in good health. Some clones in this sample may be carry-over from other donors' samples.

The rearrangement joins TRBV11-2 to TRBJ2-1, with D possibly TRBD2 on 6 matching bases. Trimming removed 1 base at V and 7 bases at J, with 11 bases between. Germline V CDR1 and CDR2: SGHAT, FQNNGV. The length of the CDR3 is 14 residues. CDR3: CASSLVGDLNEQFF. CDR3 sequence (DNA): TGTGCCAGCAGCTTAGTAGGGGACTTAAATGAGCAGTTCTTC.

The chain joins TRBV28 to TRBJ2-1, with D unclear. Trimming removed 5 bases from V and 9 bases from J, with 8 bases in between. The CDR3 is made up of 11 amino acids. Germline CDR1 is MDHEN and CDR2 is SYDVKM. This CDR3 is CASSDYVEQFF. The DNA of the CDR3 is TGTGCCAGCAGTGATTACGTTGAGCAGTTCTTC.

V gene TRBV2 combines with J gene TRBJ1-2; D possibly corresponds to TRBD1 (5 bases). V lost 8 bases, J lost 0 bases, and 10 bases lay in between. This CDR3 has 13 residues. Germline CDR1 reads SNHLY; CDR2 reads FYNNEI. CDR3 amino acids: CASETDSNYGYTF. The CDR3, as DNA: TGTGCCAGCGAGACAGATTCTAACTATGGCTACACCTTC.

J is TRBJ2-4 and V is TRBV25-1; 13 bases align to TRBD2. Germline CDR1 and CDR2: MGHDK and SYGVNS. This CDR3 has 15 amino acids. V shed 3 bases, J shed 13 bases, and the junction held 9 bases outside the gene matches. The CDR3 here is CASSDSGTSGEGQYF. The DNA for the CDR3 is TGTGCCAGCAGTGACTCCGGGACTAGCGGGGAGGGACAGTACTTC. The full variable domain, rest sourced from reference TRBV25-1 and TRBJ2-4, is EADIYQTPRYLVIGTGKKITLECSQTMGHDKMYWYQQDPGMELHLIHYSYGVNSTEKGDLSSESTVSRIRTEHFPLTLESARPSHTSQYLCASSDSGTSGEGQYFGAGTRLSVL.

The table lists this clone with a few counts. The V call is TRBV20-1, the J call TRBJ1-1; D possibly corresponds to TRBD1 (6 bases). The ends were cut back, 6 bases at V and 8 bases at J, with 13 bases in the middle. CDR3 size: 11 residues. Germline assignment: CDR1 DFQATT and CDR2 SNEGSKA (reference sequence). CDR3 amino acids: CSAPYRAEAFF. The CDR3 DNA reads TGCAGTGCCCCATACAGGGCCGAAGCTTTCTTT.

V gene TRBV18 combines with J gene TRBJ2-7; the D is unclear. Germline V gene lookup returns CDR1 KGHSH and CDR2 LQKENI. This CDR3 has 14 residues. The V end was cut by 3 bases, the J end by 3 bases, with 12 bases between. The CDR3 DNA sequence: TGTGCCAGCTCACCCGTAAGGACCCACTACGAGCAGTACTTC. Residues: CASSPVRTHYEQYF.

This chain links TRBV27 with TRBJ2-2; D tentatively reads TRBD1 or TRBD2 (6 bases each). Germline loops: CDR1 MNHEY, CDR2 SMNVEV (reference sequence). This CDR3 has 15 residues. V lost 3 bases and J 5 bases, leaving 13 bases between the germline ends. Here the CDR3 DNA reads TGTGCCAGCAGTTTGGGCGGAGGGGGGACCGGGGAGCTGTTTTTT. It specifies CASSLGGGGTGELFF.

CDR3 sequence reads: CASLEYYEQYF. The CDR3, as DNA: TGTGCCAGCCTCGAATACTACGAGCAGTACTTC. This rearrangement joins TRBV6-1 to TRBJ2-7; D gene ambiguous. Germline CDR1 MNHNS, CDR2 SASEGT. This CDR3 comprises 11 residues. The V end lost 8 bases, the J end lost 3 bases, and 8 bases lay between the germline ends.

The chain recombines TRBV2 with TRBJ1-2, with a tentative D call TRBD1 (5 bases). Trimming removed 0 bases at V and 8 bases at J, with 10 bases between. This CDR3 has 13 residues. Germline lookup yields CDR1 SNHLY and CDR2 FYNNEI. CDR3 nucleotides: TGTGCCAGCAGTGAAGCTGGGGGGAGCGGCTACACCTTC. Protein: CASSEAGGSGYTF.

The CDR3, as DNA: TGTGCCAGCAGCTTAGGGTTGGAGAGACAGTTAAGGCCCCAGCATTTT. Translating gives CASSLGLERQLRPQHF. The gene calls are TRBV7-8 and TRBJ1-5, with D maybe TRBD1 (5 bases). Trimming left V 1 base short and J 9 bases short, with 19 bases between. Germline V gene data show CDR1 as SGHVS and CDR2 as FQNEAQ. The CDR3 spans 16 residues. The variable domain in full, with the rest retrieved from reference TRBV7-8 and TRBJ1-5, is GAGVSQSPRYKVAKRGQDVALRCDPISGHVSLFWYQQALGQGPEFLTYFQNEAQLDKSGLPSDRFFAERPEGSVSTLKIQRTQQEDSAVYLCASSLGLERQLRPQHFGDGTRLSIL.

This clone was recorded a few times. This CDR3 reads CASSQRLAVYKNIQYF. The CDR3 DNA follows: TGTGCCAGCAGTCAAAGACTAGCGGTGTACAAAAACATTCAGTACTTC. V is TRBV2 and J is TRBJ2-4, with 9 nucleotides matching TRBD2. The CDR3 runs to 16 residues. Germline values: CDR1 SNHLY, CDR2 FYNNEI. The V gene end was trimmed by 5 bases and the J gene end by 3 bases; junction bases not matched to a gene: 8.

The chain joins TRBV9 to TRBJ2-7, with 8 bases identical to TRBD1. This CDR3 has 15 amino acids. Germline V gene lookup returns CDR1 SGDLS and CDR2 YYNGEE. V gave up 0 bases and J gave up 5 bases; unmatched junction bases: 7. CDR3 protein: CASSVEGQGANEQYF. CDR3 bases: TGTGCCAGCAGCGTAGAAGGGCAGGGGGCGAACGAGCAGTACTTC. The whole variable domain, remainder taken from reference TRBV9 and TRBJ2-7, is DSGVTQTPKHLITATGQRVTLRCSPRSGDLSVYWYQQSLDQGLQFLIQYYNGEERAKGNILERFSAQQFPDLHSELNLSSLELGDSALYFCASSVEGQGANEQYFGPGTRLTVT.

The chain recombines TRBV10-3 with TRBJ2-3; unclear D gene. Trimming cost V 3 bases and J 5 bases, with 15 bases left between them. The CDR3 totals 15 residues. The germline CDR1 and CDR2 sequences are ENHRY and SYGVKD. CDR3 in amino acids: CAISDPPKGLDTQYF. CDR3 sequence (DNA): TGTGCCATCAGTGACCCTCCGAAGGGATTAGATACGCAGTATTTT.

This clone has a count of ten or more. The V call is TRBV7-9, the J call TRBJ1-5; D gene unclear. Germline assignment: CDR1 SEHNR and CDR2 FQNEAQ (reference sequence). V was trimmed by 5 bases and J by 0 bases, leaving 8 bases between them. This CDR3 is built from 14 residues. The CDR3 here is CASSRTDSNQPQHF. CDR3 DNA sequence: TGTGCCAGCAGCCGGACGGATAGCAATCAGCCCCAGCATTTT.

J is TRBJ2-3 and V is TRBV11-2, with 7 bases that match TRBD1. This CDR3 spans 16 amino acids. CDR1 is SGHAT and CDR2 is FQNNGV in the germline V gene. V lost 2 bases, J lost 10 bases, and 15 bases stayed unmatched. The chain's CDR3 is CASSLFWGQSYEAQYF. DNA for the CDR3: TGTGCCAGCAGCTTATTTTGGGGACAGTCGTACGAGGCGCAGTATTTT.

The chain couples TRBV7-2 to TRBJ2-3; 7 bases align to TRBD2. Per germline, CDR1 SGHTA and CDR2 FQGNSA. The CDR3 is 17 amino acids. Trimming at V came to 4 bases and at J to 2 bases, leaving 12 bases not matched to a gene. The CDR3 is CASSSKLGLLLTDTQYF. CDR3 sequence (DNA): TGTGCCAGCAGCTCTAAACTGGGACTACTCCTCACAGATACGCAGTATTTT.

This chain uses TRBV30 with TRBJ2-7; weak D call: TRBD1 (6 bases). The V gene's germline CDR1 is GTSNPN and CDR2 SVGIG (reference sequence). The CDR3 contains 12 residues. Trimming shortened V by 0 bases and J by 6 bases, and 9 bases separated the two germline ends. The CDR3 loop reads CAWSVLGGEQYF. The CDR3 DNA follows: TGTGCCTGGAGTGTTTTAGGGGGCGAGCAGTACTTC.

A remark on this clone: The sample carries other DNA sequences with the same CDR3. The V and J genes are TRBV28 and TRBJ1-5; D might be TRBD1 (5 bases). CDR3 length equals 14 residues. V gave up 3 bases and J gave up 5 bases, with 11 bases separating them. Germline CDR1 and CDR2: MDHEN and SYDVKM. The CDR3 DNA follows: TGTGCCAGCAGTTTGCGGCAGGGTTATCAGCCCCAGCATTTT. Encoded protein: CASSLRQGYQPQHF.

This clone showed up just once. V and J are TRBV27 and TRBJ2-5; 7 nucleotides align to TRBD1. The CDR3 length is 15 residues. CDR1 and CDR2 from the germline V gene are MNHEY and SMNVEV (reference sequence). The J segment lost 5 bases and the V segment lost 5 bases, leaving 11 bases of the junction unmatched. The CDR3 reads CASSGIGGIWETQYF. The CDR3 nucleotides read TGTGCCAGCAGTGGTATAGGGGGCATCTGGGAGACCCAGTACTTC.

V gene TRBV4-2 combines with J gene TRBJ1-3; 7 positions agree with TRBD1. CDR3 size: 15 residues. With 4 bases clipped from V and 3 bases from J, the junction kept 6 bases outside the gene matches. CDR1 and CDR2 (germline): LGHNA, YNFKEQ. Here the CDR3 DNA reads TGTGCCAGCAGCCTTCCTGACAGGGATGGAAACACCATATATTTT. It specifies CASSLPDRDGNTIYF.

The CDR3, as DNA: TGTGCCAGCAGTTTATTGAGTAGGATTAATGCCTACTATGGCTACACCTTC. Translated: CASSLLSRINAYYGYTF. The chain has TRBV27 and TRBJ1-2, with D unresolved. Germline CDR1 MNHEY, CDR2 SMNVEV (reference sequence). This CDR3 has 17 amino acids. The germline V and J ends were trimmed by 1 base and 3 bases, with 18 bases remaining between them.

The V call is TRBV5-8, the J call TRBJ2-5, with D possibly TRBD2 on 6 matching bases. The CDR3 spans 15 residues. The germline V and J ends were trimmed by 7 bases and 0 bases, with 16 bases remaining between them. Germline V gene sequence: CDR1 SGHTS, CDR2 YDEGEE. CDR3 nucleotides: TGTGCCAGCGGGGGGATAACAGTGTACCAAGAGACCCAGTACTTC. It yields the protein CASGGITVYQETQYF.